This T cell receptor beta chain stems from a study of blood T cell repertoires in COVID-19. The CDR3 has 17 amino acids. With 1 base removed from V and 2 bases from J, the gap between germline ends came to 15 bases. Germline CDR1 MNHNS, CDR2 SASEGT. Sequenced by immunoSEQ multiplex PCR; TCRdb stores in-frame clones only, minus some. Among around 140,000 clones, 84% were seen once, and the ten largest hold more than 1.2%. The sample taken for sequencing was peripheral blood. This clonotype was sampled from a man between 60 and 75 years old with acute or convalescent COVID-19. The chain combines TRBV6-1 with TRBJ2-1, with D unclear. CDR3 nucleotides: TGTGCCAGCAGTGAAGGAACTCAGGCTTTAGCCTACAATGAGCAGTTCTTC. Its protein is CASSEGTQALAYNEQFF.